This T cell receptor beta chain appears in the sequencing data of a study of Ad26.COV2.S vaccination and SARS-CoV-2 variants. The data were produced by immunoSEQ multiplex PCR, yet TCRdb's version contains in-frame clones alone and is incomplete. In the table there are 300,000 to 400,000 clones, approximately 90% of which are singletons. V dropped 4 bases and J dropped 0 bases, with 14 bases sitting between them. The germline V gene has CDR1 SGDLS and CDR2 YYNGEE. CDR3 length: 17 residues. Treatment described: some 19 received Ad26.COV2.S at low or high dose, single or two shots; 5 received placebo; per-sample allocation not given. The samples date from day 63 after the first vaccine or placebo injection. Expression of Wuhan-strain SARS-CoV-2 spike came from the Ad26 vector that formed the vaccine.

This TCR derives from a person aged 18-65 years who received the Ad26.COV2.S COVID-19 vaccine or a placebo. This rearrangement joins TRBV9 to TRBJ2-6; no clear D gene. This sample comprised peripheral blood, obtained in a trial of Ad26.COV2.S vaccine versus placebo. CDR3 residues: CASSPRSQISGANVLTF. The CDR3 DNA reads as TGTGCCAGCAGCCCCCGCAGCCAGATCTCTGGGGCCAACGTCCTGACTTTC.